This T cell receptor (beta chain) was profiled in a study of T cell repertoires in cytomegalovirus infection (dated by TCRdb to between 2018 and 2021). Background on the whole study: The peptide stimulations were aimed at well-studied HLA-B-restricted epitopes as well as recently identified HLA-C-restricted CMV epitopes, whose presentation resists viral immunomodulation. Donor HLA type was relevant to the analysis, as public TCR beta signatures indicated carriage of CMV infection together with the matching HLA type.

CDR1 and CDR2, looked up from the germline V gene, are MNHEY and SVGAGI. From its cysteine to its phenylalanine, the CDR3 spans 17 amino acids. The read is trimmed to its CDR3 DNA, 51 bases read in frame from base 1. V is cut back by 2 bases and J by 2 bases, with 3 bases in the junction unmatched. Beyond this particular receptor, the publication reports: Cumulative frequency of public TCR beta family members discriminated carriers of CMV infection plus the relevant HLA type in this cohort and an independent approximately 350-donor cohort. The ex vivo response was dominated by HLA-C-restricted CMV-specific TCR beta clonotypes, which also provided the single most frequent clonotype in two of eight donors.

The treatment or condition label for this specimen denotes: in vitro stimulation with specific CMV peptide epitopes to enrich CMV-specific T cells. The instrument given in TCRdb is Illumina HiSeq 1500. TCRdb itself trimmed the public reads at Q25 with fastp, ran MiXCR and retained productive beta chains. Identical CDR3 protein sequences are pooled into one entry, listed with their most common genes and DNA. The sample contains approximately 1,000,000 distinct CDR3 sequences, about a third of them found a single time. The top ten clonotypes cover 13% of the sample. A remark on this clonotype: No antigen is known for it. Base qualities are not provided; no much larger clone lies one nucleotide away.

This TCR derives from a human donor in good health (CMV status not recorded). Some clones in this sample may be carry-over from other donors' samples. The chain was built from TRBV6-5 and TRBJ1-6, and TRBD1 aligns with 10 junction nucleotides. This material consisted of cultured CD8+ T cells from PBMCs, taken from culture after CMV antigen stimulation. CDR3 reads: CASSYLGQGAYNSPLHF. The sequenced DNA: TGTGCCAGCAGTTACCTCGGACAGGGGGCCTATAATTCACCCCTCCACTTT.